This T cell receptor (beta chain) was captured in a study of cytomegalovirus exposure and HLA in healthy donors. Study-level results: Available immune exposure information was restricted to CMV serostatus only. Other equally common chains were less clonally expanded than HLA-associated TCR beta chains, a later analysis showed. Among CMV-associated TCR beta chains, most appeared HLA-restricted in a later analysis.

This clone was observed once. The antigen is unknown. PCR primers comprised 60 Vbeta and 13 Jbeta primers. How the authors handled the data: Later reanalysis found 80 million or so unique TCR beta chains, around 10 million of them shared. Profiled with immunoSEQ multiplex PCR; TCRdb holds only in-frame clones, not every one. V, J and clone size are taken as reported in that table, and D and trimming were inferred from the DNA itself. The table lists more than 150,000 clones, around 80% of them singletons. The V end lost 2 bases, the J end lost 5 bases, and 13 bases lay between the germline ends. The germline gives CDR1 GTSNPN, CDR2 SVGIG (reference sequence). This CDR3 comprises 13 residues.

Source material: PBMCs. The chain couples TRBV30 to TRBJ2-7, with D uncertain. This clonotype was obtained from a woman in her twenties or thirties in good health and CMV-seropositive. The CDR3 sequence is CAWSWPPNHEQYF. The DNA for the CDR3 is TGTGCCTGGAGTTGGCCCCCGAACCACGAGCAGTACTTC. The full variable domain, completed using reference TRBV30 and TRBJ2-7, is SQTIHQWPATLVQPVGSPLSLECTVEGTSNPNLYWYRQAAGRGLQLLFYSVGIGQISSEVPQNLSASRPQDRQFILSSKKLLLSDSGFYLCAWSWPPNHEQYFGPGTRLTVT.